This TCR beta chain was found in a study of CD8 T cells in Susac syndrome. TEMRA cells were enriched by FACS, and CD4+ and CD8+ T cells were negatively isolated. The V gene lost 6 bases and the J gene lost 2 bases, with 22 bases spanning the gap. Germline CDR1 and CDR2: DFQATT and SNEGSKA (reference sequence). The CDR3 spans 16 residues. Random hexamers primed reverse transcription of about 0.45 to 1 ug RNA. TCRdb independently ran MiXCR on the immunoSEQ multiplex PCR reads; one entry per CDR3 protein. The repertoire holds 100,000 to 150,000 distinct CDR3 sequences, 85% to 95% seen once, with roughly 0.31% in the top ten.

The sequencing input was CD8+ T cells from PBMCs. The rearrangement uses TRBV20-1 and TRBJ2-5; D perhaps matches TRBD2 (6 bases). The sequence was collected from a human donor with multiple sclerosis. CDR3 nucleotide sequence: TGCAGTGCGCCGAGGGAGTTAGCGGAAGAACAAGAGACCCAGTACTTC. Translating it yields CSAPRELAEEQETQYF.